Below are 31 T cell receptor beta chains sequenced from a single sample in a study of blood T cell repertoires in COVID-19. Sequenced by immunoSEQ multiplex PCR; TCRdb stores in-frame clones only, minus some. The table lists 90,000 to 150,000 clones, 65% to 90% of them singletons, with 11% in the top ten. Input material: peripheral blood. The source is an elderly man with acute or convalescent COVID-19.

The V gene is TRBV7-2, the J gene TRBJ2-1; 7 bases match TRBD1. CDR1 and CDR2 (germline): SGHTA, FQGNSA. The trim removed 5 bases at V and 1 base at J, leaving 2 bases unmatched. This CDR3 has 14 amino acids. CDR3 region: CASSQTGSYNEQFF. The CDR3 nucleotides read TGTGCCAGCAGCCAGACAGGGTCCTACAATGAGCAGTTCTTC.

V gene TRBV18 combines with J gene TRBJ2-2, with D unresolved. Trimming shortened V by 4 bases and J by 5 bases, and 11 bases separated the two germline ends. CDR3 length equals 14 residues. Germline-derived CDR1 and CDR2 are KGHSH and LQKENI. The CDR3 DNA reads as TGTGCCAGCTCACGTACGAGACAAACCGGGGAGCTGTTTTTT. The encoded protein is CASSRTRQTGELFF.

The gene calls are TRBV9 and TRBJ2-7, with D hard to call. Germline V gene sequence: CDR1 SGDLS, CDR2 YYNGEE. There are 13 residues in the CDR3. V was shortened by 1 base and J by 6 bases, with 11 bases between the two germline ends. The CDR3 protein is CASSVLDTTEQYF. The CDR3 bases are TGTGCCAGCAGCGTACTCGACACCACCGAGCAGTACTTC.

The V and J genes are TRBV5-1 and TRBJ1-1, with 7 bases lining up with TRBD1. The CDR3 is made up of 19 amino acids. Germline values: CDR1 SGHRS, CDR2 YFSETQ. Trimming removed 4 bases from V and 1 base from J; junction bases left unmatched: 19. The CDR3 loop reads CASSRMPPGGTVGNTEAFF. As DNA, the CDR3 is TGCGCCAGCAGCCGGATGCCCCCAGGGGGAACTGTTGGGAACACTGAAGCTTTCTTT. Full variable domain (missing parts from reference TRBV5-1 and TRBJ1-1): KAGVTQTPRYLIKTRGQQVTLSCSPISGHRSVSWYQQTPGQGLQFLFEYFSETQRNKGNFPGRFSGRQFSNSRSEMNVSTLELGDSALYLCASSRMPPGGTVGNTEAFFGQGTRLTVV.

This chain joins TRBV10-1 and TRBJ1-6; 8 nucleotides agree with TRBD1. The germline V gene encodes CDR1 WNHNN and CDR2 SYGVQD (reference sequence). This CDR3 is 15 amino acids long. J gave up 9 bases and V 1 base, and 5 bases lay outside the gene matches. The CDR3 region has the DNA TGCGCCAGCAGTGAGTTGAGGACAGGGCCTTCACCCCTCCACTTT. It encodes CASSELRTGPSPLHF.

The rearrangement links TRBV19 to TRBJ2-1, with 9 nucleotides matching TRBD2. The CDR3 consists of 16 residues. Germline V gene lookup returns CDR1 LNHDA and CDR2 SQIVND (reference sequence). Trimming took 4 bases from V and 5 from J; bases not matched to a gene: 9. CDR3 coding DNA: TGTGCCAGTAGTACTCATAGCGGGAGTACAAACAATGAGCAGTTCTTC. Translating gives CASSTHSGSTNNEQFF. Based on the CDR3 plus reference TRBV19 and TRBJ2-1, the full variable domain is DGGITQSPKYLFRKEGQNVTLSCEQNLNHDAMYWYRQDPGQGLRLIYYSQIVNDFQKGDIAEGYSVSREKKESFPLTVTSAQKNPTAFYLCASSTHSGSTNNEQFFGPGTRLTVL.

A remark on this clone: Other DNA sequences of this sample code for an identical CDR3. The rearrangement uses TRBV7-8 and TRBJ1-1; 7 bases are shared with TRBD1. The CDR3 length is 14 residues. Germline V lookup: CDR1 SGHVS, CDR2 FQNEAQ. J was trimmed by 1 base and V by 5 bases; bases with no gene match: 4. The CDR3 region has the DNA TGTGCCAGCAGCCTAAGACAGGGGAACACTGAAGCTTTCTTT. Protein sequence: CASSLRQGNTEAFF.

This chain's CDR3 is CASSRYNEQFF. The CDR3 DNA reads TGTGCCAGCAGCCGGTACAATGAGCAGTTCTTC. The chain uses TRBV27 and TRBJ2-1, with unresolved D. The germline CDR1 and CDR2 sequences are MNHEY and SMNVEV (reference sequence). CDR3 size: 11 residues. Trimming took off 6 bases at V and 4 bases at J, with 4 bases between the two ends.

There are a few counts of this clone. The chain uses TRBV6-6 and TRBJ1-4, with 8 bases that match TRBD1. The CDR3 runs to 14 residues. Germline trimming cut 6 bases from V and 7 bases from J; bases unmatched to any gene: 7. The germline V gene encodes CDR1 MNHNY and CDR2 SVGAGI (reference sequence). The CDR3 nucleotides are TGTGCCAGCAGCCTCCGGGACAGGTCTGAAAAACTGTTTTTT. Protein: CASSLRDRSEKLFF.

This sequence joins TRBV5-1 and TRBJ1-6, with TRBD1 identical over 7 bases. V dropped 6 bases and J dropped 6; count of bases not matched to a gene: 9. CDR1 is SGHRS and CDR2 is YFSETQ in the germline V gene. This CDR3 has 15 amino acids. CDR3 DNA sequence: TGCGCCAGCAACAGAGGGGGCGATTTTAATTCACCCCTCCACTTT. Residues: CASNRGGDFNSPLHF.

The chain is built from TRBV21-1 and TRBJ2-7; the table's D call, TRBD1, has no DNA check behind it. TRBV21-1 counts as a pseudogene. The CDR3 consists of 14 residues. CDR3 region: CASSRGQSSYEQYF. The CDR3 bases are TGTGCCAGCAGCAGGGGACAGAGCTCCTACGAGCAGTACTTC.

J is TRBJ2-6 and V is TRBV5-1; D perhaps matches TRBD2 (6 bases). This CDR3 contains 17 residues. V was trimmed by 2 bases and J by 0 bases, leaving 12 bases between them. Germline assignment: CDR1 SGHRS and CDR2 YFSETQ. CDR3 amino acids: CASSFRGLSSGANVLTF. In nucleotides, the CDR3 is TGCGCCAGCAGCTTCCGGGGACTCTCCTCTGGGGCCAACGTCCTGACTTTC.

The chain employs TRBV5-4 and TRBJ1-6; perhaps TRBD1 as D (5 bases). Germline CDR1 reads SGHNT; CDR2 reads YYREEE (reference sequence). V was trimmed by 7 bases and J by 14 bases, leaving 19 bases between them. This CDR3 region has 13 residues. The CDR3 sequence: CASSWTGEDTLHF. For the CDR3, the DNA is TGTGCCAGCTCCTGGACGGGTGAGGACACCCTCCACTTT.

The chain combines TRBV6-5 with TRBJ1-2; D possibly corresponds to TRBD1 (5 bases). Germline V gene data show CDR1 as MNHEY and CDR2 as SVGAGI. CDR3 length: 13 residues. V lost 4 bases and J 4 bases, leaving 10 bases between the germline ends. Written as DNA, the CDR3 is TGTGCCAGCAGTTCGACGACAGTCTATGGCTACACCTTC. Its protein product is CASSSTTVYGYTF.

The chain employs TRBV11-2 and TRBJ2-5, with TRBD2 identical over 8 bases. This CDR3 contains 14 residues. Per the germline V gene, CDR1 is SGHAT and CDR2 is FQNNGV. V lost 2 bases and J lost 4; bases outside the gene matches: 3. The CDR3 bases are TGTGCCAGCAGCTTAAGGCGGGGGGCAGAGACCCAGTACTTC. This sequence encodes CASSLRRGAETQYF.

The V and J genes are TRBV12-3 or TRBV12-4 and TRBJ2-1, with TRBD1 identical over 8 bases. J lost 11 bases, V lost 5 bases, and 2 bases had no gene match. The CDR3 runs 11 residues. CDR3 sequence (DNA): TGTGCCAGCAGTAGGACAGGGAAGCAGTTCTTC. This sequence encodes CASSRTGKQFF.

The chain combines TRBV6-5 with TRBJ1-1; TRBD1 might be the D (5 bases). CDR3 size: 15 residues. The germline CDR1 and CDR2 sequences are MNHEY and SVGAGI. Trimming cost V 3 bases and J 10 bases, with 21 bases left between them. In DNA, the CDR3 is TGTGCCAGCAGTTATAGGCGGGGTGGGGGGGGTGCAGCTTTCTTT. Its translation is CASSYRRGGGGAAFF.

V is TRBV10-3 and J is TRBJ2-1; 9 bases agree with TRBD1. There are 14 residues in the CDR3. V shed 5 bases, J shed 6 bases, and the junction held 5 bases outside the gene matches. Looked up from germline, CDR1 is ENHRY and CDR2 is SYGVKD. The CDR3 region is CAISFGQGSNEQFF. DNA for the CDR3: TGTGCCATCAGTTTCGGACAGGGGAGCAATGAGCAGTTCTTC.

The table lists this clone with a few counts. The CDR3, as DNA: TGTGCCAGCAGCCAAGATAGCCCAGCGGGGCCCCCCTTTTCCTACAATGAGCAGTTCTTC. Its protein is CASSQDSPAGPPFSYNEQFF. The rearrangement links TRBV3-1 (or the pseudogene TRBV3-2) to TRBJ2-1, with 7 bases matching TRBD2. Germline values: CDR1 LGHDT, CDR2 YNNKEL (reference sequence). This CDR3 region has 20 residues. Trimming at V came to 0 bases and at J to 1 base, leaving 15 bases not matched to a gene.

There are a few counts of this clone. This chain uses TRBV7-2 with TRBJ2-7; D possibly corresponds to TRBD1 (6 bases). The CDR3 spans 13 residues. Germline V gene lookup returns CDR1 SGHTA and CDR2 FQGNSA. The germline V and J ends were trimmed by 4 bases and 4 bases, with 11 bases remaining between them. In DNA, the CDR3 is TGTGCCAGCAGCTCGATTGACAGGTACGAGCAGTACTTC. Translating gives CASSSIDRYEQYF.

The chain employs TRBV18 and TRBJ1-4; 8 nucleotides align to TRBD1. This CDR3 contains 17 residues. Germline V gives CDR1 KGHSH, CDR2 LQKENI. V trimming: 0 bases; J trimming: 0 bases; junction bases outside the gene matches: 3. The CDR3 sequence is CASSPPTGGTTNEKLFF. The DNA of the CDR3 is TGTGCCAGCTCACCACCTACAGGGGGAACAACTAATGAAAAACTGTTTTTT.

The chain employs TRBV28 and TRBJ1-1, with a weak D call TRBD1 (6 bases). Germline CDR1 is MDHEN and CDR2 is SYDVKM. The ends were cut back, 6 bases at V and 0 bases at J, with 8 bases in the middle. This CDR3 is 13 amino acids long. The CDR3 coding sequence is TGTGCCAGCAGAGGGACACTGAACACTGAAGCTTTCTTT. It is translated as CASRGTLNTEAFF.

This rearrangement joins TRBV6-1 to TRBJ2-6; TRBD1 might be the D (6 bases). The germline V gene has CDR1 MNHNS and CDR2 SASEGT. The CDR3 contains 17 residues. Trimming left V 3 bases short and J 0 bases short, with 12 bases between. The CDR3 DNA is TGTGCCAGCAGTGACCCACTGGGGGCCTCTGGGGCCAACGTCCTGACTTTC. This translates into CASSDPLGASGANVLTF.

This clone was detected once. The V call is TRBV24-1, the J call TRBJ1-1; D is perhaps TRBD1 (6 bases). Deletions cut 2 bases from V and 3 bases from J, with 12 bases between. Germline loops: CDR1 KGHDR, CDR2 SFDVKD. The CDR3 runs 15 residues. The chain's CDR3 is CATSDSRTDYTEAFF. CDR3 sequence (DNA): TGTGCCACCAGTGATTCCAGGACAGACTACACTGAAGCTTTCTTT.

The V and J genes are TRBV19 and TRBJ2-5; 10 positions agree with TRBD2. The germline V gene encodes CDR1 LNHDA and CDR2 SQIVND (reference sequence). The junction had 8 bases not matched to a gene; V was cut back by 5 bases and J by 5 bases. The CDR3 totals 15 residues. The CDR3 nucleotides read TGTGCCAGTAGTCCCCTAGCGGGAGTGGGGGAGACCCAGTACTTC. This codes for CASSPLAGVGETQYF.

This clone was seen more than once but under ten times. The V call is TRBV4-2, the J call TRBJ2-2; 10 positions agree with TRBD2. V lost 0 bases, J lost 5 bases, and 15 bases stayed unmatched. This CDR3 is 20 amino acids long. Germline V lookup: CDR1 LGHNA, CDR2 YNFKEQ. The CDR3, as DNA: TGTGCCAGCAGCCAAGATCTTTCAATCCCGGGACTAGCGACTACCGGGGAGCTGTTTTTT. Its translation: CASSQDLSIPGLATTGELFF.

The chain uses TRBV5-4 and TRBJ1-6, with TRBD1 as a possible D gene (5 bases). Per the germline V gene, CDR1 is SGHNT and CDR2 is YYREEE (reference sequence). V lost 3 bases to trimming and J lost 10 bases, with 11 bases between them. This CDR3 spans 13 amino acids. Here the CDR3 reads CASSYGGNSPLHF. DNA of the CDR3: TGTGCCAGCAGCTATGGGGGGAACTCACCCCTCCACTTT.

The chain combines TRBV5-1 with TRBJ1-4, with TRBD1 as a possible D gene (6 bases). The CDR3 has 17 amino acids. CDR1 SGHRS and CDR2 YFSETQ come from the germline V gene. With 1 base removed from V and 1 base from J, the gap between germline ends came to 14 bases. Here the CDR3 DNA reads TGCGCCAGCAGCTTGTCTCAGGGGCAGAGAACTAATGAAAAACTGTTTTTT. Its translation is CASSLSQGQRTNEKLFF.

This clone was detected a few times. This chain joins TRBV9 and TRBJ1-3, with D possibly being TRBD1 (6 bases). V was pared by 4 bases and J by 4 bases, with 9 bases between. CDR1 SGDLS and CDR2 YYNGEE come from the germline V gene. This CDR3 has 13 residues. The CDR3 coding sequence is TGTGCCAGCAGCACAGGGACCGGAAACACCATATATTTT. The encoded protein is CASSTGTGNTIYF.

A few counts support this clone. The chain uses TRBV28 and TRBJ1-2; TRBD1 matches at 8 bases. V trimming: 1 base; J trimming: 5 bases; junction bases outside the gene matches: 3. Germline CDR1 reads MDHEN; CDR2 reads SYDVKM. This CDR3 is built from 14 residues. CDR3 amino acids: CASSLLGQVYGYTF. Written as DNA, the CDR3 is TGTGCCAGCAGTTTATTGGGACAGGTTTATGGCTACACCTTC.

The chain recombines TRBV4-3 with TRBJ2-3, with TRBD1 matching over 8 bases. This CDR3 is built from 15 residues. J lost 4 bases, V lost 4 bases, and 7 bases had no gene match. The V gene's germline CDR1 is LGHNA and CDR2 YSLEER. The CDR3 protein is CASSPWTGQADTQYF. The CDR3 DNA reads TGCGCCAGCAGCCCTTGGACAGGGCAGGCAGATACGCAGTATTTT.